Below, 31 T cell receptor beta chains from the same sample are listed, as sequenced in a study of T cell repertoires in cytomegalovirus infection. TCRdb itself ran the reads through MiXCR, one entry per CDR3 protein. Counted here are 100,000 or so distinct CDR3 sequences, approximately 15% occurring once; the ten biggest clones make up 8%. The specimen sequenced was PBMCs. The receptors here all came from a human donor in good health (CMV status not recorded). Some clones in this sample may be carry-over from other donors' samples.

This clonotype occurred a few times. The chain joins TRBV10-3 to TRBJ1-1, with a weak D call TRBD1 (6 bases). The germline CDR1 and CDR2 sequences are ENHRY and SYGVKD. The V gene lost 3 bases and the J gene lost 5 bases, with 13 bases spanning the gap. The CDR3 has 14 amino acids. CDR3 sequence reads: CAISDYKRGTEAFF. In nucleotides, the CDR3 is TGTGCCATCAGTGATTACAAAAGGGGGACTGAAGCTTTCTTT.

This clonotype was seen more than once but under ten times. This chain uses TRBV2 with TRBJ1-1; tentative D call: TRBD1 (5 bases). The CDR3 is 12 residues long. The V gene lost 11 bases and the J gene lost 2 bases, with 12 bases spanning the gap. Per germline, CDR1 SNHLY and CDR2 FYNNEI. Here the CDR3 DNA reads TGTGCCGGCCAGACAGAAAACACTGAAGCTTTCTTT. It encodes CAGQTENTEAFF.

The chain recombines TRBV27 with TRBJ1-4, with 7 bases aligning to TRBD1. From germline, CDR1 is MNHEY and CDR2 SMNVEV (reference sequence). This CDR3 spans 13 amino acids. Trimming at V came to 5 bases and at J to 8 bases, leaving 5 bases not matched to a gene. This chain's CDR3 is CASSPRTGEKLFF. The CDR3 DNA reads TGTGCCAGCAGTCCAAGGACAGGCGAAAAACTGTTTTTT.

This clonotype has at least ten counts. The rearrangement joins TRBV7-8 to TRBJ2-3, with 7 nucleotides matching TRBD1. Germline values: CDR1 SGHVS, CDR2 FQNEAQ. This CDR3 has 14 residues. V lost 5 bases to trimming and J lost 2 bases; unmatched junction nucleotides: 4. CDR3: CASSITGATDTQYF. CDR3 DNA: TGTGCCAGCAGCATAACAGGGGCCACAGATACGCAGTATTTT.

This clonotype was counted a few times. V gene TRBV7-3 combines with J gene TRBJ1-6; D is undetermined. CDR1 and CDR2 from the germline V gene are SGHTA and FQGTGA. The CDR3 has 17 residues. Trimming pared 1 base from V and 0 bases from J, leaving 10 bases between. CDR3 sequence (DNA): TGTGCCAGCAGCTTAATAGGTCCAGGCTCCTATAATTCACCCCTCCACTTT. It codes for CASSLIGPGSYNSPLHF.

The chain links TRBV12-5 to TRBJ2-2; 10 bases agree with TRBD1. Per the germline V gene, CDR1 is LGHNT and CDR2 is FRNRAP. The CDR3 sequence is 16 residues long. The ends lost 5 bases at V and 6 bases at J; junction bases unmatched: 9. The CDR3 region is CASGQWTGGVPGELFF. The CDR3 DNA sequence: TGTGCTAGTGGTCAGTGGACAGGGGGGGTTCCCGGGGAGCTGTTTTTT.

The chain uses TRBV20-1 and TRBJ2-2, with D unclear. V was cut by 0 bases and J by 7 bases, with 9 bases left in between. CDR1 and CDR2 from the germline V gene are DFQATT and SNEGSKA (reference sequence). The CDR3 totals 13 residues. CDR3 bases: TGCAGTGCTAGAGACCCTCGGGTCGGGGAGCTGTTTTTT. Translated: CSARDPRVGELFF.

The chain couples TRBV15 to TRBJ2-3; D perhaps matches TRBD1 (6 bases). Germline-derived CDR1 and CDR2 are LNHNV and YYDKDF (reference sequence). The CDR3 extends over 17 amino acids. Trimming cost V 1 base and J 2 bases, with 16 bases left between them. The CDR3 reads CATSRGRRQVITDTQYF. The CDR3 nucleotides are TGTGCCACCAGCAGAGGCCGGCGACAGGTGATCACAGATACGCAGTATTTT.

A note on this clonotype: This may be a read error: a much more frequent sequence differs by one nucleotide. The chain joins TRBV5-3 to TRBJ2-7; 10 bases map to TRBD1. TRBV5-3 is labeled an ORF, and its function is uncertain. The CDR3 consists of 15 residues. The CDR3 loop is CTSSLQGQGIPEQYF. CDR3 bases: TGTACCAGCAGCTTGCAGGGACAGGGGATTCCCGAGCAGTACTTC.

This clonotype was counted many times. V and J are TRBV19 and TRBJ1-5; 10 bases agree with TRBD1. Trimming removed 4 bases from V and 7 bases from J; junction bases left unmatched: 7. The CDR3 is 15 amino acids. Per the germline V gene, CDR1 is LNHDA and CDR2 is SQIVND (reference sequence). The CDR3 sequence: CASSNFRDRGQPQHF. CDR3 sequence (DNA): TGTGCCAGTAGTAATTTCCGGGACAGGGGCCAGCCCCAGCATTTT.

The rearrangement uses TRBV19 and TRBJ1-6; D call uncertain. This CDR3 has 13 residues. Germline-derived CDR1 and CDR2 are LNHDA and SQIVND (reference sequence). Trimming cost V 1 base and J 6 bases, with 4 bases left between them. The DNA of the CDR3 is TGTGCCAGTAGTATAGCGGTTAATTCACCCCTCCACTTT. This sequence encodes CASSIAVNSPLHF.

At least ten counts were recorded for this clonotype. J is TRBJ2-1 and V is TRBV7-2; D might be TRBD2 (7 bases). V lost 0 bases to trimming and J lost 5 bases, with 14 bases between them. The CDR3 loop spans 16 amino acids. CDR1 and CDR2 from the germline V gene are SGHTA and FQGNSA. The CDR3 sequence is CASSLALGGGHNEQFF. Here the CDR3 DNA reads TGTGCCAGCAGCTTAGCTTTGGGGGGGGGCCACAATGAGCAGTTCTTC.

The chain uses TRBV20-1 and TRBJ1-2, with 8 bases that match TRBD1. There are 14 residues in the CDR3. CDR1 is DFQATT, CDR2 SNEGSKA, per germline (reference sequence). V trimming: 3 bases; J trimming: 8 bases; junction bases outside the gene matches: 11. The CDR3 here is CSARTGTGPTGYTF. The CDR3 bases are TGCAGTGCTAGGACCGGGACAGGCCCGACGGGCTACACCTTC.

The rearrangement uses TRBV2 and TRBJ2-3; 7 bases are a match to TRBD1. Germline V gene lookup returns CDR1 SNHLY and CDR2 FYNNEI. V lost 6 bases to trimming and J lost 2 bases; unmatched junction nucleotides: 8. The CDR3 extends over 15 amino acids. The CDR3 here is CASSRDSGATDTQYF. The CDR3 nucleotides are TGTGCCAGCAGCCGGGACAGCGGCGCCACAGATACGCAGTATTTT.

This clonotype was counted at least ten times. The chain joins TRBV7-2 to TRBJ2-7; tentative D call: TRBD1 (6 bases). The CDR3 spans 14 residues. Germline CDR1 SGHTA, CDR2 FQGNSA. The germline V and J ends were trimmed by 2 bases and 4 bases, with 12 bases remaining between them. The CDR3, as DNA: TGTGCCAGCAGCTTATATTGGACAGCGTACGAGCAGTACTTC. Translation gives CASSLYWTAYEQYF.

Here the CDR3 reads CASSQDRRTPLHF. For the CDR3, the DNA is TGTGCCAGCAGCCAAGACCGCCGGACACCCCTCCACTTT. This chain joins TRBV14 and TRBJ1-6, with D unresolved. The germline V gene encodes CDR1 SGHDN and CDR2 FVKESK. V gave up 0 bases and J gave up 11 bases, with 8 bases separating them. The CDR3 length is 13 residues.

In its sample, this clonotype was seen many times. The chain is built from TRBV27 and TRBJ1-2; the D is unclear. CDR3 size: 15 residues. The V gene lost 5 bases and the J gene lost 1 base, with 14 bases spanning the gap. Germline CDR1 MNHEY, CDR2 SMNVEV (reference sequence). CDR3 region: CASSRRLTFNYGYTF. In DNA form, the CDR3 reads TGTGCCAGCAGTCGACGCTTGACCTTTAACTATGGCTACACCTTC.

CDR3 DNA: TGTGCCAGCAGTCCCCGGAGCGGGGTCTACAATGAGCAGTTCTTC. This translates into CASSPRSGVYNEQFF. The V gene is TRBV6-1, the J gene TRBJ2-1, with 7 nucleotides matching TRBD2. The V gene's germline CDR1 is MNHNS and CDR2 SASEGT. The trim removed 5 bases at V and 3 bases at J, leaving 7 bases unmatched. The CDR3 is 15 residues long.

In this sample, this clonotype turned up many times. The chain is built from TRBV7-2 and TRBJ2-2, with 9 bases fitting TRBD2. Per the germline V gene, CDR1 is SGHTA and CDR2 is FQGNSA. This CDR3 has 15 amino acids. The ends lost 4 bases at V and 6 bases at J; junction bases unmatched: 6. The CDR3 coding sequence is TGTGCCAGCAGCTCGGGCGGGGGGGCTGCCGGGGAGCTGTTTTTT. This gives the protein CASSSGGGAAGELFF.

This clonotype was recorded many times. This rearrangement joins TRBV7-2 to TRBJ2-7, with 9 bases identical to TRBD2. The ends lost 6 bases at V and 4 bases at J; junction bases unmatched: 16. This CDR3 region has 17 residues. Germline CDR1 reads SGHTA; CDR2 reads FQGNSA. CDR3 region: CASSPQPAGGGAYEQYF. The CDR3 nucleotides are TGTGCCAGCAGTCCTCAACCTGCGGGCGGGGGGGCATACGAGCAGTACTTC.

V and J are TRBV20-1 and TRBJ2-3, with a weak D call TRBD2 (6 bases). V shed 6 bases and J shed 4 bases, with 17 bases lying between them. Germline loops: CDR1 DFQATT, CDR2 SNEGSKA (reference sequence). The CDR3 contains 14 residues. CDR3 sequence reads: CSAEEGLAADTQYF. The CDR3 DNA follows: TGCAGTGCCGAGGAGGGGTTAGCGGCAGATACGCAGTATTTT.

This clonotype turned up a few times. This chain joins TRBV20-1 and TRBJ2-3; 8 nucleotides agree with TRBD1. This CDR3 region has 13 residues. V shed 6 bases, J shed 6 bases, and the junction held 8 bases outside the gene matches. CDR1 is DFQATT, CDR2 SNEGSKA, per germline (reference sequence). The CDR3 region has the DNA TGCAGTGCCTACTCGACAGGGGCGGATACGCAGTATTTT. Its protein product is CSAYSTGADTQYF.

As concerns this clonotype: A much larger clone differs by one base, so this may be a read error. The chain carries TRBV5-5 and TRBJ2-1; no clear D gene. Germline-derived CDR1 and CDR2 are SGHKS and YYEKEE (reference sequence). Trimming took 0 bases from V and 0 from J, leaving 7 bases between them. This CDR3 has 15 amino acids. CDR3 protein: CASSLGPHSYNEQFF. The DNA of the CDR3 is TGTGCCAGCAGCTTGGGGCCGCACTCCTACAATGAGCAGTTCTTC. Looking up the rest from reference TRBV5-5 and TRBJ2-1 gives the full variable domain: DAGVTQSPTHLIKTRGQQVTLRCSPISGHKSVSWYQQVLGQGPQFIFQYYEKEERGRGNFPDRFSARQFPNYSSELNVNALLLGDSALYLCASSLGPHSYNEQFFGPGTRLTVL.

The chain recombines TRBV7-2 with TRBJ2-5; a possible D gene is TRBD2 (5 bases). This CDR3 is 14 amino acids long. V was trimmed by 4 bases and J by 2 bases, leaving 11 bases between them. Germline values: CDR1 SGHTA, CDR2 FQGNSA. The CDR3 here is CASSSRTWQETQYF. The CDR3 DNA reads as TGTGCCAGCAGCTCTCGGACTTGGCAAGAGACCCAGTACTTC.

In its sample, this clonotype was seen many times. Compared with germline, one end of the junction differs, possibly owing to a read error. CDR3 in DNA: TGTGCCAGCAGTTTAGGGGGGGGTGATGAAAAACTGTTTTTT. Protein sequence: CASSLGGGDEKLFF. The chain employs TRBV7-8 and TRBJ1-4; D perhaps matches TRBD1 (6 bases). The CDR3 covers 14 residues. CDR1 SGHVS and CDR2 FQNEAQ come from the germline V gene.

CDR3 coding DNA: TGTGCCACCAGTGATTTAGCCATGAATGAGCAGTTCTTC. Its protein product is CATSDLAMNEQFF. The chain has TRBV24-1 and TRBJ2-1; the D is unclear. Germline lookup yields CDR1 KGHDR and CDR2 SFDVKD. V dropped 1 base and J dropped 7 bases, with 7 bases sitting between them. The CDR3 sequence is 13 residues long.

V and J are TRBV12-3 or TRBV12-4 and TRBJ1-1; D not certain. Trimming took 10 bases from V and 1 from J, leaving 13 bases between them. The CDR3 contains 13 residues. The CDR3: CANTTGQNTEAFF. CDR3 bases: TGTGCCAACACTACCGGCCAGAACACTGAAGCTTTCTTT.

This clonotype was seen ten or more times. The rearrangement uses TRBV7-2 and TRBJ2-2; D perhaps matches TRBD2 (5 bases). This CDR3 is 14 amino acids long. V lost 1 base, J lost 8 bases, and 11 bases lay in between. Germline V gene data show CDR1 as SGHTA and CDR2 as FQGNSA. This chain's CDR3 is CASSLGSRGGELFF. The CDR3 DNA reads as TGTGCCAGCAGCTTAGGGAGCCGAGGGGGGGAGCTGTTTTTT.

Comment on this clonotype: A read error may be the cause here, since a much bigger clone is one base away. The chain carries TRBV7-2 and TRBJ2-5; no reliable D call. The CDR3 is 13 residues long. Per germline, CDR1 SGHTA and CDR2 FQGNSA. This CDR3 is CASSLADQETLYF. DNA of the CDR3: TGTGCCAGCAGCTTAGCAGATCAAGAGACCCTGTACTTC.

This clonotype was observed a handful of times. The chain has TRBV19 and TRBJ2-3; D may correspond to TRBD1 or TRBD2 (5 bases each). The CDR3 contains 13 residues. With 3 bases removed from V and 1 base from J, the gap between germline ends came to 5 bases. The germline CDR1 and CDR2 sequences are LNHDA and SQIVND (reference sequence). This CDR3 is CASSMGGTDTQYF. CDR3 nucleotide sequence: TGTGCCAGTAGTATGGGGGGCACAGATACGCAGTATTTT.

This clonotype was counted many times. The CDR3 loop reads CASSFAGSIEQFF. CDR3 coding DNA: TGTGCCAGCAGTTTTGCAGGGAGCATTGAGCAGTTCTTC. The rearrangement uses TRBV12-3 or TRBV12-4 and TRBJ2-1; either TRBD1 or TRBD2 may supply D (5 bases each). The CDR3 contains 13 residues. V lost 3 bases to trimming and J lost 9 bases, with 12 bases between them.